The 7 T cell receptor beta chains below were found in one sample sequenced in a study of control samples from healthy donors and cancer patients. Generated by immunoSEQ multiplex PCR, the TCRdb table keeps only in-frame clones and is missing some. The sample shows about 80,000 clones, 84% of them seen only once. The sequencing input was PBMCs. All receptors derive from a man aged 55 to 70 with head and neck cancer.

V and J are TRBV19 and TRBJ2-7; 12 bases map to TRBD2. After removal of 3 bases from V and 6 bases from J, the junction contained 6 bases not matched to a gene. Germline assignment: CDR1 LNHDA and CDR2 SQIVND (reference sequence). The CDR3 sequence is 15 residues long. The CDR3 nucleotides are TGTGCCAGTAGTATCGGGGCTAGCGGGAGGGTCGAGCAGTACTTC. Protein sequence: CASSIGASGRVEQYF.

This chain uses TRBV15 with TRBJ2-7; no clear D gene. Germline-derived CDR1 and CDR2 are LNHNV and YYDKDF (reference sequence). Deletions cut 1 base from V and 4 bases from J, with 20 bases between. This CDR3 has 17 residues. As DNA, the CDR3 is TGTGCCACCAGCAGAGCCCAGCCCAGAATGCGTGGGTACGAGCAGTACTTC. As protein: CATSRAQPRMRGYEQYF. The variable domain in full, with the rest retrieved from reference TRBV15 and TRBJ2-7, is DAMVIQNPRYQVTQFGKPVTLSCSQTLNHNVMYWYQQKSSQAPKLLFHYYDKDFNNEADTPDNFQSRRPNTSFCFLDIRSPGLGDTAMYLCATSRAQPRMRGYEQYFGPGTRLTVT.

The table lists this clone with a few counts. The chain is built from TRBV5-1 and TRBJ2-7; 9 bases are a match to TRBD2. CDR3 size: 16 residues. From germline, CDR1 is SGHRS and CDR2 YFSETQ. Trimming cost V 0 bases and J 3 bases; bases outside gene matches: 7. As DNA, the CDR3 is TGCGCCAGCAGCTTGGGCGGGGGGGCAGGACGCTACGAGCAGTACTTC. Translating it yields CASSLGGGAGRYEQYF.

The chain recombines TRBV11-2 with TRBJ1-3; no clear D gene. In germline, CDR1 is SGHAT, CDR2 FQNNGV. The ends were cut back, 3 bases at V and 6 bases at J, with 15 bases in the middle. CDR3 size: 15 residues. The CDR3 nucleotides are TGTGCCAGCAGCTTCCGAGGCATCTGGACAAACACCATATATTTT. It codes for CASSFRGIWTNTIYF. Filled out from reference TRBV11-2 and TRBJ1-3, the complete variable domain reads EAGVAQSPRYKIIEKRQSVAFWCNPISGHATLYWYQQILGQGPKLLIQFQNNGVVDDSQLPKDRFSAERLKGVDSTLKIQPAKLEDSAVYLCASSFRGIWTNTIYFGEGSWLTVV.

The rearrangement joins TRBV6-5 to TRBJ2-7; the D is unclear. This CDR3 comprises 13 residues. CDR1 is MNHEY, CDR2 SVGAGI, per germline. Trimming cost V 0 bases and J 6 bases, with 9 bases left between them. The CDR3 sequence is CASSYSRSREQYF. CDR3 in DNA: TGTGCCAGCAGTTACTCGAGGTCTCGCGAGCAGTACTTC.

Here the CDR3 reads CASSLRGTSLAEQYF. In DNA, the CDR3 is TGTGCCAGCAGCTTAAGGGGGACCTCCCTCGCCGAGCAGTACTTC. The gene calls are TRBV11-2 and TRBJ2-7; D may be TRBD1 (6 bases). Germline-derived CDR1 and CDR2 are SGHAT and FQNNGV. CDR3 length: 15 residues. V lost 2 bases, J lost 6 bases, and 17 bases lay in between.

The chain employs TRBV5-6 and TRBJ2-5; 12 positions match TRBD2. This CDR3 contains 13 residues. Germline V lookup: CDR1 SGHDT, CDR2 YYEEEE. Losses at the gene ends were 4 bases for V and 5 bases for J; bases not matched to a gene: 0. The CDR3 spells CASSGTSGETQYF. The CDR3 coding sequence is TGTGCCAGCAGCGGGACTAGCGGGGAGACCCAGTACTTC. Based on the CDR3 plus reference TRBV5-6 and TRBJ2-5, the full variable domain is DAGVTQSPTHLIKTRGQQVTLRCSPKSGHDTVSWYQQALGQGPQFIFQYYEEEERQRGNFPDRFSGHQFPNYSSELNVNALLLGDSALYLCASSGTSGETQYFGPGTRLLVL.